This T cell receptor (beta chain) was found in a study of T-cell reconstitution after alpha-beta-depleted transplantation in children. Whole-study results and caveats: Reported findings indicate that, about two months after transplant, alpha-beta T cells came from several hundred expanded clones, which were derived from non-depleted graft cells. Diversity and T-cell counts at one year after transplant derived mostly from new T cells.

This clonotype was detected ten times or more. What it binds is unknown. A library of TCRbeta sequences, prepared with unique molecular identifiers, was generated. Via MiXCR, TCRdb re-called the PCR reads, giving one row per CDR3 protein. The sample lists 200,000 to 250,000 distinct CDR3 sequences, about 26% occurring once. The CDR3 covers 12 residues. Trimming at V came to 2 bases and at J to 6 bases, leaving 4 bases not matched to a gene. Germline CDR1 and CDR2: SQVTM and ANQGSEA. The genes are TRBV29-1 and TRBJ2-7, with 7 bases identical to TRBD1. The sequence derives from a girl between 2 and 10 years old with Fanconi anemia, due to receive a stem cell transplant. Sequenced material: PBMCs, taken before TCRalphabeta/CD19-depleted stem cell transplant. The CDR3 coding sequence is TGCAGCGTTGAAACAGGGGCAGTCGAGCAGTACTTC. It encodes CSVETGAVEQYF.